What follows are 11 T cell receptor beta chains derived from one specimen sequenced in a study of cytomegalovirus exposure and HLA in healthy donors. It was with 60 Vbeta and 13 Jbeta primers that the PCR ran. Using immunoSEQ multiplex PCR, the repertoire was profiled, and TCRdb retains in-frame clones only, with some absent. Of 160,000 or so clones listed, just under 80% are singletons. Input material: PBMCs. These receptors all stem from a woman aged 40 to 50 in good health and CMV-seropositive.

J is TRBJ1-2 and V is TRBV19, with 10 bases fitting TRBD1. The V and J ends lost 6 bases and 1 base, in that order; junction bases with no gene match: 2. Germline-derived CDR1 and CDR2 are LNHDA and SQIVND (reference sequence). CDR3 size: 14 residues. CDR3 sequence reads: CASRGQGVNYGYTF. CDR3 DNA: TGTGCCAGTAGAGGACAGGGGGTTAACTATGGCTACACCTTC.

The rearrangement links TRBV6-6 to TRBJ1-1, with D tentatively TRBD1 (6 bases). The CDR3 runs 11 residues. The germline V gene has CDR1 MNHNY and CDR2 SVGAGI (reference sequence). V shed 6 bases and J shed 7 bases, with 9 bases lying between them. DNA of the CDR3: TGTGCCAGCAGAAACAGGGATGAAGCTTTCTTT. It specifies CASRNRDEAFF.

The chain has TRBV13 and TRBJ2-5; D is unresolved. The J call is uncertain, as TRBJ2-7 better fits the DNA end. The CDR3 is 11 residues long. Per the germline V gene, CDR1 is PRHDT and CDR2 is FYEKMQ (reference sequence). The CDR3 loop is CASSLSYEQYF. The CDR3 bases are TGTGCCAGCAGCTTATCCTACGAGCAGTACTTC.

The rearrangement uses TRBV7-2 and TRBJ1-1; TRBD1 agrees at 8 bases. The CDR3 is 15 amino acids. Germline CDR1 is SGHTA and CDR2 is FQGNSA. With V trimmed by 1 base and J by 1 base, 2 bases remained unmatched. CDR3 sequence reads: CASSLGGTGNTEAFF. CDR3 sequence (DNA): TGTGCCAGCAGCTTAGGCGGGACAGGGAACACTGAAGCTTTCTTT.

The V gene is TRBV28, the J gene TRBJ1-1; no reliable D call. The CDR3 has 12 residues. The germline V and J ends were trimmed by 5 bases and 11 bases, with 15 bases remaining between them. Germline V gene sequence: CDR1 MDHEN, CDR2 SYDVKM. The CDR3 here is CASSGGLKWAFF. The DNA of the CDR3 is TGTGCCAGCAGTGGAGGGTTAAAGTGGGCTTTCTTT.

The sample holds a few counts of this clone. This sequence joins TRBV29-1 and TRBJ2-7; TRBD1 matches at 8 bases. V lost 6 bases, J lost 5 bases, and 12 bases stayed unmatched. Germline V gene lookup returns CDR1 SQVTM and CDR2 ANQGSEA. The CDR3 has 14 amino acids. CDR3 amino acids: CSVNGQGVTDEQYF. The CDR3 nucleotides read TGCAGCGTCAACGGACAGGGTGTGACGGACGAGCAGTACTTC.

The CDR3 sequence: CASSQARTNTEAFF. The DNA for the CDR3 is TGCGCCAGCAGCCAAGCGCGAACGAACACTGAAGCTTTCTTT. The J gene is TRBJ1-1, the V gene TRBV4-1; unclear D gene. Trimming shortened V by 1 base and J by 1 base, and 7 bases separated the two germline ends. The germline V gene encodes CDR1 MGHRA and CDR2 YSYEKL. CDR3 size: 14 residues.

This chain connects TRBV9 to TRBJ1-2; 8 bases fit TRBD1. V was pared by 4 bases and J by 8 bases, with 4 bases of the junction left unmatched. Looked up from germline, CDR1 is SGDLS and CDR2 is YYNGEE. This CDR3 spans 12 amino acids. The CDR3, as DNA: TGTGCCAGCAGCTTTGGACAGGGCGGCTACACCTTC. The encoded protein is CASSFGQGGYTF.

In this sample, this clone turned up once. Other DNA sequences in this sample translate to the same CDR3. The rearrangement uses TRBV27 and TRBJ1-2; possibly TRBD1 for D (6 bases). The CDR3 is 13 residues long. The germline V gene has CDR1 MNHEY and CDR2 SMNVEV (reference sequence). V gave up 5 bases and J gave up 2 bases, with 9 bases separating them. The CDR3 DNA follows: TGTGCCAGCAGTCCAGACAGGAACTATGGCTACACCTTC. It encodes CASSPDRNYGYTF.

The CDR3 nucleotides are TGTGCCTGGAGGATGGGACTAGCGGGGGGAACAGAGACCCAGTACTTC. It encodes CAWRMGLAGGTETQYF. This chain links TRBV30 with TRBJ2-5; 15 bases are a match to TRBD2. The CDR3 is made up of 16 amino acids. Trimming took 3 bases from V and 4 from J; bases not matched to a gene: 6. Per germline, CDR1 GTSNPN and CDR2 SVGIG (reference sequence). Full variable domain (rest looked up from reference TRBV30 and TRBJ2-5): SQTIHQWPATLVQPVGSPLSLECTVEGTSNPNLYWYRQAAGRGLQLLFYSVGIGQISSEVPQNLSASRPQDRQFILSSKKLLLSDSGFYLCAWRMGLAGGTETQYFGPGTRLLVL.

The rearrangement joins TRBV27 to TRBJ1-1; perhaps TRBD1 as D (5 bases). The germline V and J ends were trimmed by 4 bases and 4 bases, with 10 bases remaining between them. The CDR3 covers 13 residues. The germline V gene encodes CDR1 MNHEY and CDR2 SMNVEV (reference sequence). Here the CDR3 DNA reads TGTGCCAGCAGTTCTTGGGGGGGCACTGAAGCTTTCTTT. Translating it yields CASSSWGGTEAFF.